The 18 T cell receptor beta chains given below trace back to one sample, sequenced in a study of human T cells and chemical hapten exposure. TCRdb analysed the RACE reads with MiXCR anew, one entry per CDR3 protein. The table lists tens of thousands of distinct CDR3 sequences, approximately 35% of them singletons. As to time point: patch test 1, 2 weeks after DPC sensitization. Indicated treatment: therapeutic diphenylcyclopropenone sensitization with weekly scalp DPC. The sample consisted of whole blood, taken in connection with sensitization to the hapten diphenylcyclopropenone (DPC). These receptor sequences come from a man aged 40-55 years with alopecia areata. Some clones in this sample may be carry-over from other donors' samples.

The chain combines TRBV4-3 with TRBJ2-3, with D perhaps TRBD2 (6 bases). Looked up from germline, CDR1 is LGHNA and CDR2 is YSLEER. Trimming took 4 bases from V and 1 from J, leaving 18 bases between them. The CDR3 length is 17 residues. CDR3 loop: CASSPEAAGQGTDTQYF. The CDR3, as DNA: TGCGCCAGCAGCCCGGAGGCAGCGGGCCAAGGCACAGATACGCAGTATTTT.

This clonotype has just one count. The chain carries TRBV15 and TRBJ1-6, with no clear D. Germline CDR1 LNHNV, CDR2 YYDKDF (reference sequence). This CDR3 contains 16 residues. Trimming cost V 3 bases and J 0 bases, with 9 bases left between them. CDR3 residues: CATSRDLSSYNSPLHF. The CDR3 coding sequence is TGTGCCACCAGCAGGGACTTGAGCTCCTATAATTCACCCCTCCACTTT.

The chain combines TRBV12-3 or TRBV12-4 with TRBJ2-2, with TRBD2 matching over 9 bases. The CDR3 loop spans 15 amino acids. V gave up 3 bases and J gave up 2 bases; unmatched junction bases: 1. DNA of the CDR3: TGTGCCAGCAGTTTTAGCGGGAGAAACACCGGGGAGCTGTTTTTT. This sequence encodes CASSFSGRNTGELFF.

CDR3 loop: CASSTTGQTDTQYF. The CDR3, as DNA: TGTGCCAGCAGCACTACGGGACAAACAGATACGCAGTATTTT. The rearrangement joins TRBV5-4 to TRBJ2-3, with D tentatively TRBD1 (6 bases). CDR3 length: 14 amino acids. In germline, CDR1 is SGHNT, CDR2 YYREEE (reference sequence). The V gene lost 4 bases and the J gene lost 3 bases, with 12 bases spanning the gap.

This clonotype has only a few counts. The chain has TRBV29-1 and TRBJ2-7; D not resolved. The V end lost 5 bases, the J end lost 0 bases, and 14 bases lay between the germline ends. The CDR3 totals 14 residues. Germline loops: CDR1 SQVTM, CDR2 ANQGSEA. The CDR3 coding sequence is TGCAGCGTTCTTCTCCACGCGAGCTCCTACGAGCAGTACTTC. Residues: CSVLLHASSYEQYF.

This clonotype has just a few counts. This rearrangement joins TRBV12-3 or TRBV12-4 to TRBJ1-1; D is possibly TRBD1 (5 bases). V shed 0 bases and J shed 4 bases, with 9 bases lying between them. The CDR3 has 14 residues. The CDR3 here is CASSLAQGRTEAFF. In nucleotides, the CDR3 is TGTGCCAGCAGTTTAGCGCAGGGTCGCACTGAAGCTTTCTTT.

The genes are TRBV7-6 and TRBJ2-6; D gene ambiguous. Germline CDR1 reads SGHVS; CDR2 reads FNYEAQ. This CDR3 region has 19 residues. V lost 1 base to trimming and J lost 0 bases, with 16 bases between them. CDR3 DNA sequence: TGTGCCAGCAGCTTAGACCTGGGCGTGGGGTCCTCTGGGGCCAACGTCCTGACTTTC. It specifies CASSLDLGVGSSGANVLTF.

This clonotype was detected only a few times. This chain connects TRBV28 to TRBJ2-3; D is undetermined. The CDR3 is 13 residues long. The V gene lost 6 bases and the J gene lost 0 bases, with 7 bases spanning the gap. Looked up from germline, CDR1 is MDHEN and CDR2 is SYDVKM. Written as DNA, the CDR3 is TGTGCCAGCAGAAGACCTAGCACAGATACGCAGTATTTT. It specifies CASRRPSTDTQYF.

The chain is built from TRBV5-1 and TRBJ2-7, with 8 nucleotides matching TRBD2. This CDR3 is 14 amino acids long. V was pared by 2 bases and J by 2 bases, with 3 bases of the junction left unmatched. CDR1 is SGHRS and CDR2 is YFSETQ in the germline V gene. This CDR3 is CASSFTAGAYEQYF. As DNA, the CDR3 is TGCGCCAGCAGCTTCACAGCGGGGGCCTACGAGCAGTACTTC.

This clonotype turned up a few times. The chain employs TRBV19 and TRBJ1-5; 7 bases align to TRBD1. Germline trimming cut 7 bases from V and 3 bases from J; bases unmatched to any gene: 6. Germline loops: CDR1 LNHDA, CDR2 SQIVND (reference sequence). This CDR3 region has 14 residues. CDR3: CASNLGQINQPQHF. DNA of the CDR3: TGTGCCAGTAATTTGGGACAGATCAATCAGCCCCAGCATTTT.

This clonotype was counted only a few times. This chain joins TRBV6-6 and TRBJ2-7, with D uncertain. Trimming shortened V by 5 bases and J by 0 bases, and 5 bases separated the two germline ends. Germline V gene data show CDR1 as MNHNY and CDR2 as SVGAGI (reference sequence). The CDR3 consists of 12 residues. CDR3 loop: CASSTSSYEQYF. As DNA, the CDR3 is TGTGCCAGCAGTACCAGCTCCTACGAGCAGTACTTC.

This clonotype is labeled medium-sized. V and J are TRBV4-2 and TRBJ2-7, with TRBD2 matching 11 bases. From germline, CDR1 is LGHNA and CDR2 YNFKEQ. V was clipped by 1 base and J by 5 bases; unmatched bases: 4. The CDR3 loop spans 15 amino acids. The CDR3 here is CASSQALAGVNEQYF. CDR3 bases: TGTGCCAGCAGCCAAGCACTAGCGGGAGTTAACGAGCAGTACTTC.

This rearrangement joins TRBV14 to TRBJ2-5, with TRBD2 matching over 11 bases. Trimming removed 4 bases from V and 4 bases from J; junction bases left unmatched: 2. The CDR3 has 14 residues. Per germline, CDR1 SGHDN and CDR2 FVKESK. CDR3 bases: TGTGCCAGCAGCCTACTAGCGGGAGTAGAGACCCAGTACTTC. Residues: CASSLLAGVETQYF.

This clonotype was counted between two and nine times. The V and J genes are TRBV5-4 and TRBJ2-3, with TRBD2 identical over 9 bases. Looked up from germline, CDR1 is SGHNT and CDR2 is YYREEE (reference sequence). Germline trimming cut 4 bases from V and 1 base from J; bases unmatched to any gene: 16. The CDR3 is made up of 19 amino acids. CDR3 in DNA: TGTGCCAGCAGCCCCTCGGGCGCGGGAGGGGGGGGTGGCACAGATACGCAGTATTTT. It encodes CASSPSGAGGGGGTDTQYF.

The J gene is TRBJ2-2, the V gene TRBV11-2; no clear D gene. Germline V gene data show CDR1 as SGHAT and CDR2 as FQNNGV. The CDR3 is 15 amino acids. V shed 1 base and J shed 6 bases, with 12 bases lying between them. The CDR3 spells CASSLGPLTSGELFF. DNA of the CDR3: TGTGCCAGCAGCTTAGGGCCACTTACATCCGGGGAGCTGTTTTTT.

This chain joins TRBV12-3 or TRBV12-4 and TRBJ2-2; 7 nucleotides line up with TRBD1. This CDR3 region has 13 residues. Trimming removed 5 bases from V and 7 bases from J; junction bases left unmatched: 4. CDR3 nucleotides: TGTGCCAGCAGTAGACAGGGAGTCGGGGAGCTGTTTTTT. Translating it yields CASSRQGVGELFF.

The V gene is TRBV4-3, the J gene TRBJ2-7; 8 bases fit TRBD2. V gave up 0 bases and J gave up 5 bases; unmatched junction bases: 12. This CDR3 contains 17 residues. Germline loops: CDR1 LGHNA, CDR2 YSLEER. In DNA, the CDR3 is TGCGCCAGCAGCCAAGATTTACGGCTAGCGGGCGGCGACGAGCAGTACTTC. Its protein is CASSQDLRLAGGDEQYF.

The CDR3 is CASSTTGTEQETQYF. Here the CDR3 DNA reads TGCGCCAGCAGCACAACCGGGACAGAGCAAGAGACCCAGTACTTC. J is TRBJ2-5 and V is TRBV5-1, with 7 bases identical to TRBD1. The V gene's germline CDR1 is SGHRS and CDR2 YFSETQ. The CDR3 totals 15 residues. Unmatched junction bases numbered 8, after V lost 4 bases and J lost 2 bases. The full variable domain, in which reference TRBV5-1 and TRBJ2-5 provide the parts outside the CDR3, is KAGVTQTPRYLIKTRGQQVTLSCSPISGHRSVSWYQQTPGQGLQFLFEYFSETQRNKGNFPGRFSGRQFSNSRSEMNVSTLELGDSALYLCASSTTGTEQETQYFGPGTRLLVL.